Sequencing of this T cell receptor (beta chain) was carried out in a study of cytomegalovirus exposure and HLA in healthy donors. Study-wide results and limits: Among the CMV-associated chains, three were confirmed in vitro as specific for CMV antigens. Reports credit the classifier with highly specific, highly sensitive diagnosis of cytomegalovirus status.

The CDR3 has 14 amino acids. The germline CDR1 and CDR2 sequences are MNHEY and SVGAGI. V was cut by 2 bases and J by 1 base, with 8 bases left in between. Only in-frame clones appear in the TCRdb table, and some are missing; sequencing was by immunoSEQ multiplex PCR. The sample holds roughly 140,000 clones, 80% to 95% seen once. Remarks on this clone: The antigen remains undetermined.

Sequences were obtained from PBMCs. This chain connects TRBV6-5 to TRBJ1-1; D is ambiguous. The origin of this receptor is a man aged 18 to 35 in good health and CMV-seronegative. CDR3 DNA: TGTGCCAGCAGTTACGGCGGAGGGAACACTGAAGCTTTCTTT. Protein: CASSYGGGNTEAFF.